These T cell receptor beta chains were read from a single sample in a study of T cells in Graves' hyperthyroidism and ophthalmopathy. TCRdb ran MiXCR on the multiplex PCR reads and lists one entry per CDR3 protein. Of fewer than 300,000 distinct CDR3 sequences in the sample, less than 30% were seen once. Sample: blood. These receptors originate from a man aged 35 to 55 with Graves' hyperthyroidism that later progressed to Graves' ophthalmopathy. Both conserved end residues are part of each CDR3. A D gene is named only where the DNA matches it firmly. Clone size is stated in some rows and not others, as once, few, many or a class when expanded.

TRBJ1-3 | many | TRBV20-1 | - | CSARKGPRSGNTIYF | TGCAGTGCTAGAAAGGGTCCTCGCTCTGGAAACACCATATATTTT
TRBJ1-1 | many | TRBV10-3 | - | CAITPRPGDTEAFF | TGTGCCATCACCCCGAGGCCAGGTGACACTGAAGCTTTCTTT
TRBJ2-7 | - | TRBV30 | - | CAWSVPPGSIHEQYF | TGTGCCTGGAGTGTACCCCCGGGATCTATCCACGAGCAGTACTTC
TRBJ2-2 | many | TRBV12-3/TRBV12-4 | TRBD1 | CASSFTSGQGAGELFF | TGTGCCAGCAGTTTTACCTCAGGACAGGGGGCCGGGGAGCTGTTTTTT
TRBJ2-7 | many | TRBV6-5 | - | CASSRESSYEQYF | TGTGCCAGCAGCAGGGAATCCTCCTACGAGCAGTACTTC
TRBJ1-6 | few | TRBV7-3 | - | CASIPGYNSPLHF | TGTGCCAGCATCCCGGGGTATAATTCACCCCTCCACTTT
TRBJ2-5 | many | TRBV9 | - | CASSVAVGTETQYF | TGTGCCAGCAGCGTAGCGGTGGGGACGGAGACCCAGTACTTC
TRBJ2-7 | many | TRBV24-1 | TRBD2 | CATSVPWTRTIDITYEQYF | TGTGCCACCAGTGTCCCCTGGACTAGGACTATTGATATTACCTACGAGCAGTACTTC
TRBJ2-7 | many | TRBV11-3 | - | CASSPRTVTPFTYEQYF | TGTGCCAGCAGCCCGCGGACGGTCACCCCATTTACCTACGAGCAGTACTTC
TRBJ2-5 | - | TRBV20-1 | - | CSARDAGGHQETQYF | TGCAGTGCTAGAGATGCCGGGGGACACCAAGAGACCCAGTACTTC
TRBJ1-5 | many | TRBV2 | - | CASMDRSNQPQHF | TGTGCCAGCATGGACAGAAGCAATCAGCCCCAGCATTTT
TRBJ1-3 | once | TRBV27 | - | CASSPDKTGNTIYF | TGTGCCAGCAGCCCGGACAAGACTGGAAACACCATATATTTT
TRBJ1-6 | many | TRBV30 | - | CAWRGSDRWYSPLHF | TGTGCCTGGAGGGGATCCGACAGGTGGTATTCACCCCTCCACTTT
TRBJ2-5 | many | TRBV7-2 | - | CASSVFPGTQYF | TGTGCCAGCAGCGTATTTCCGGGGACCCAGTACTTC
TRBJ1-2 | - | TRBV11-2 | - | CASSRVGNYGYTF | TGTGCCAGCAGCCGAGTTGGTAACTATGGCTACACCTTC
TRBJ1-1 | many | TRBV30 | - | CAWTRVWPEAFF | TGTGCCTGGACCAGGGTTTGGCCTGAAGCTTTCTTT
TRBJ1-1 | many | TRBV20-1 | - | CSARDLGRGTAEAFF | TGCAGTGCTAGAGATCTCGGTCGGGGGACGGCTGAAGCTTTCTTT
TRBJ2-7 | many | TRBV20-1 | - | CSARVGTDEQYF | TGCAGTGCTAGAGTAGGGACGGACGAGCAGTACTTC
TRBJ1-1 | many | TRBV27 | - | CASSADRNTEAFF | TGTGCCAGCAGTGCAGACAGGAACACTGAAGCTTTCTTT
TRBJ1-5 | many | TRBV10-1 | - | CASSEQDGQPQHF | TGCGCCAGCAGTGAGCAGGACGGGCAGCCCCAGCATTTT
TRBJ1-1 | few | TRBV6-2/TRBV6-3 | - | CASSYQQGNTEAFF | TGTGCCAGCAGTTACCAACAGGGGAACACTGAAGCTTTCTTT
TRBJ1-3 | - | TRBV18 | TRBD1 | CASSPDRPGGNTIYF | TGTGCCAGCTCACCGGACAGGCCAGGTGGAAACACCATATATTTT
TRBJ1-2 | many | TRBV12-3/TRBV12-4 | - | CASSPGSYGYTF | TGTGCCAGCAGTCCAGGGTCGTATGGCTACACCTTC
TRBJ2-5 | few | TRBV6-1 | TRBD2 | CASSDGGGGQETQYF | TGTGCCAGCAGTGATGGGGGGGGAGGGCAAGAGACCCAGTACTTC
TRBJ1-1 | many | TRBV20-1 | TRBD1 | CSARDRGRGTEAFF | TGCAGTGCTAGAGACAGGGGGCGCGGGACTGAAGCTTTCTTT
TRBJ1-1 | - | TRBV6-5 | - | CASSYSSYTEAFF | TGTGCCAGCAGTTACTCGTCATACACTGAAGCTTTCTTT
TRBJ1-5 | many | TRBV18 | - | CASSPALNQPQHF | TGTGCCAGCTCACCGGCCTTAAATCAGCCCCAGCATTTT
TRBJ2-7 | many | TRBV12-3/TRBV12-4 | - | CASSWNRVDEQYF | TGTGCCAGCAGTTGGAACAGGGTGGACGAGCAGTACTTC
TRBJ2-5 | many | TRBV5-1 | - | CASGSGEETQYF | TGCGCCAGCGGGTCGGGTGAGGAGACCCAGTACTTC
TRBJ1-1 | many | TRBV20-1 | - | CSARSHRGASEAFF | TGCAGTGCTAGATCCCATCGGGGGGCAAGCGAAGCTTTCTTT
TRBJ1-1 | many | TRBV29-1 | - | CSVEDKGGGTEAFF | TGCAGCGTTGAAGATAAGGGCGGGGGCACTGAAGCTTTCTTT
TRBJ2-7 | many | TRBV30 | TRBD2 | CAWTPPRTSGSNEQYF | TGTGCCTGGACCCCCCCCCGGACTAGCGGGAGTAACGAGCAGTACTTC
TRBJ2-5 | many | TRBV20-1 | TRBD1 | CSAREDGTGDETQYF | TGCAGTGCTAGAGAAGATGGGACAGGGGATGAGACCCAGTACTTC
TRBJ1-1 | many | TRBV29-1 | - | CSVSRGGREAFF | TGCAGCGTAAGCAGAGGGGGGCGAGAAGCTTTCTTT
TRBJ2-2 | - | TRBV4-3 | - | CASSQGVYDMGELFF | TGCGCCAGCAGCCAGGGGGTATATGATATGGGGGAGCTGTTTTTT
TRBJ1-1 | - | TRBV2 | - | CASSEAPRNTEAFF | TGTGCCAGCAGTGAAGCTCCGAGGAACACTGAAGCTTTCTTT
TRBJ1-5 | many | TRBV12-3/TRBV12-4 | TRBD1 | CASSRGQGVNQPQHF | TGTGCCAGCAGCCGGGGACAGGGAGTCAATCAGCCCCAGCATTTT
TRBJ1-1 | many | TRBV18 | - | CASSPSVVNTEAFF | TGTGCCAGCTCACCGTCGGTAGTGAACACTGAAGCTTTCTTT
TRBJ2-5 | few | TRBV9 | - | CASSIRGGGGLDQETQYF | TGTGCCAGCAGCATCCGTGGGGGCGGCGGGCTGGATCAAGAGACCCAGTACTTC
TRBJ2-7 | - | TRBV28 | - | CASRAGTPTYEQYF | TGTGCCAGCAGGGCCGGGACGCCAACTTACGAGCAGTACTTC
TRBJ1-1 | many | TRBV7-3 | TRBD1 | CASSSTDRGMAFF | TGTGCCAGCAGCTCAACCGACAGGGGGATGGCTTTCTTT
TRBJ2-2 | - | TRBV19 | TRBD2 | CASRRLAGAVSGELFF | TGTGCCAGTAGGAGACTAGCGGGAGCGGTCTCCGGGGAGCTGTTTTTT
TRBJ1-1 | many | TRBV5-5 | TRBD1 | CASSHTGAATEAFF | TGTGCCAGCAGCCATACAGGGGCGGCCACTGAAGCTTTCTTT
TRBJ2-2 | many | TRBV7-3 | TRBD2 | CASSLVAGGNTGELFF | TGTGCCAGCAGCCTCGTAGCGGGAGGGAACACCGGGGAGCTGTTTTTT
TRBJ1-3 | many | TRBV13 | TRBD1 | CASSPDPGTVLLSSGNTIYF | TGTGCCAGCAGCCCAGACCCCGGGACAGTCCTCTTAAGCTCTGGAAACACCATATATTTT